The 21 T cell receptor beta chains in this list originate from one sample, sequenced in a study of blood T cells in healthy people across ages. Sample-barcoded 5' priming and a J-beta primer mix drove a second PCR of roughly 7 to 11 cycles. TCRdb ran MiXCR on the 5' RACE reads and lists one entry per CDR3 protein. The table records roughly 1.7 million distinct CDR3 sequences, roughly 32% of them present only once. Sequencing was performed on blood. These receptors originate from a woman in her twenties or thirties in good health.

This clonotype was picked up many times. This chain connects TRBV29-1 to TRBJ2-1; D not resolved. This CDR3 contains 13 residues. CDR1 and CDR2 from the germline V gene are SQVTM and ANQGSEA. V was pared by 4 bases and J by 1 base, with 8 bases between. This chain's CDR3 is CSVVGISYNEQFF. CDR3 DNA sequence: TGCAGCGTTGTGGGTATTTCCTACAATGAGCAGTTCTTC.

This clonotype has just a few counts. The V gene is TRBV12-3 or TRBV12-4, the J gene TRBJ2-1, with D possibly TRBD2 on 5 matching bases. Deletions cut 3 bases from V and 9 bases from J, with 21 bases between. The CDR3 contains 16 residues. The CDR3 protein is CASSLPGFERKSEQFF. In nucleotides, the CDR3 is TGTGCCAGCAGTTTGCCCGGGTTTGAGCGGAAGAGTGAGCAGTTCTTC.

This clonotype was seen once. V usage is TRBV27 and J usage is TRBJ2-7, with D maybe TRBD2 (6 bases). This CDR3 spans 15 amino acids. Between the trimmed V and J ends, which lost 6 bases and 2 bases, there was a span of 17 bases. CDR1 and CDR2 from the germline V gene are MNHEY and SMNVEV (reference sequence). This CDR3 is CASSPTSHAAYEQYF. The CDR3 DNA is TGTGCCAGCAGCCCCACTAGCCACGCAGCCTACGAGCAGTACTTC.

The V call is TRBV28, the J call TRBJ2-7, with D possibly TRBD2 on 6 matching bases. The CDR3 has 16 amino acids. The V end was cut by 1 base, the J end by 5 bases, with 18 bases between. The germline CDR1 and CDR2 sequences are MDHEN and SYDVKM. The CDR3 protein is CASSLSILGGNHEQYF. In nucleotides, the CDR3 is TGTGCCAGCAGTTTATCCATCTTGGGCGGGAACCACGAGCAGTACTTC.

The CDR3 DNA reads as TGTGCCAGCAGGGTGGATAGCGGATCCTACGAGCAGTACTTC. Translation gives CASRVDSGSYEQYF. The V call is TRBV2, the J call TRBJ2-7; TRBD2 is a possible D gene (6 bases). There are 14 residues in the CDR3. Trimming took 6 bases from V and 1 from J, leaving 13 bases between them. The germline CDR1 and CDR2 sequences are SNHLY and FYNNEI.

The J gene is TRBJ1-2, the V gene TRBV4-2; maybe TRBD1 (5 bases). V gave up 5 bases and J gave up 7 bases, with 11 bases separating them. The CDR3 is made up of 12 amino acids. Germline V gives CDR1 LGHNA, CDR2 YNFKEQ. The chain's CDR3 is CASSGGSSGYTF. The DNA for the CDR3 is TGTGCCAGCAGCGGGGGATCATCTGGCTACACCTTC.

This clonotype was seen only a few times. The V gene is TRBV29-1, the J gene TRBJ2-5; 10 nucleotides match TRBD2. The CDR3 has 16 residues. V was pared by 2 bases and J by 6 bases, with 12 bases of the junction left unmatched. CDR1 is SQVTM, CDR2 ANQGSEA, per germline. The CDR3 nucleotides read TGCAGCGTTGAATTCATTGGGCTAGCGGGAGCCAAGACCCAGTACTTC. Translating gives CSVEFIGLAGAKTQYF.

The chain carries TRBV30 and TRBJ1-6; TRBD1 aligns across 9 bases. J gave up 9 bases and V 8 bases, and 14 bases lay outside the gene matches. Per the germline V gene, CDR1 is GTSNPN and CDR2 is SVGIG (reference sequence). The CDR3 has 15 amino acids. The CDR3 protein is CATSDGDRVSSPLHF. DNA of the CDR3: TGTGCCACCTCCGACGGGGACAGGGTAAGTTCACCCCTCCACTTT. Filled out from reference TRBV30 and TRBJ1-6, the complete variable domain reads SQTIHQWPATLVQPVGSPLSLECTVEGTSNPNLYWYRQAAGRGLQLLFYSVGIGQISSEVPQNLSASRPQDRQFILSSKKLLLSDSGFYLCATSDGDRVSSPLHFGNGTRLTVT.

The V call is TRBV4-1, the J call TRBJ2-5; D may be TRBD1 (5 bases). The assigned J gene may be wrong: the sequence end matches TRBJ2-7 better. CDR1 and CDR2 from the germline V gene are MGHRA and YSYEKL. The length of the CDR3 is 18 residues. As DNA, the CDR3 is TGCGCCAGCAGCCTCGGATCAGGGTCTCCACAACCTTACTACGAGCAGTACTTC. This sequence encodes CASSLGSGSPQPYYEQYF.

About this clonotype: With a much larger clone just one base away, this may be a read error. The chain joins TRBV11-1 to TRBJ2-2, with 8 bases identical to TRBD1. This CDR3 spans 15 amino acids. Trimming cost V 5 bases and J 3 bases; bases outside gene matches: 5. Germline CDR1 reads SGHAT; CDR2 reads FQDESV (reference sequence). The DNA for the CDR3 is TGTGCCAGCAGCCGGCAGGGGGCCGACACCGGGGAGCTGTTTTTT. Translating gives CASSRQGADTGELFF.

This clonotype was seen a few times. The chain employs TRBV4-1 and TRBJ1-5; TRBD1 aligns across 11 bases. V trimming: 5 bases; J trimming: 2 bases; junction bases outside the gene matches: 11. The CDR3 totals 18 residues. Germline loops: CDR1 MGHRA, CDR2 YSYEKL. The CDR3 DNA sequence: TGCGCCAGCAGCAAGGGGGGTTGGACAGGGGGCGGCAATCAGCCCCAGCATTTT. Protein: CASSKGGWTGGGNQPQHF.

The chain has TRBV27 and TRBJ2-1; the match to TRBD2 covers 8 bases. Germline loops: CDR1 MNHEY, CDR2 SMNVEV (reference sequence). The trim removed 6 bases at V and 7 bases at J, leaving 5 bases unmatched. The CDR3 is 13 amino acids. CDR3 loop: CASSGRAGNEQFF. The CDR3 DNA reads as TGTGCCAGCAGCGGGAGGGCCGGAAATGAGCAGTTCTTC.

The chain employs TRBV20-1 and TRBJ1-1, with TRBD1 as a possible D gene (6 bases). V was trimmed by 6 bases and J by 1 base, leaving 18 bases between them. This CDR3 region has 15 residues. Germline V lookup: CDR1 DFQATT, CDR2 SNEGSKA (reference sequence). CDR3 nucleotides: TGCAGTGCGTCGCCCGGGGGCCGGAGGAACACTGAAGCTTTCTTT. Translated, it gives CSASPGGRRNTEAFF.

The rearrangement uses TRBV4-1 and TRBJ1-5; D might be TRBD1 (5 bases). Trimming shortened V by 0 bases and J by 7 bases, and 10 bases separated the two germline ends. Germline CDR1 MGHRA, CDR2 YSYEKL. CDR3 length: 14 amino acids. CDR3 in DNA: TGCGCCAGCAGCCAAGATAGGGGAGGGCAGCCCCAGCATTTT. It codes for CASSQDRGGQPQHF.

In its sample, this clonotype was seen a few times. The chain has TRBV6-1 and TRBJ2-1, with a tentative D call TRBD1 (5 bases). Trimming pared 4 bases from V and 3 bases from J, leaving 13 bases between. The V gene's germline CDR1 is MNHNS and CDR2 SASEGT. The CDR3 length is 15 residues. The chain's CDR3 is CASSVYDRNYNEQFF. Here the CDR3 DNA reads TGTGCCAGCAGTGTTTACGACAGAAACTACAATGAGCAGTTCTTC.

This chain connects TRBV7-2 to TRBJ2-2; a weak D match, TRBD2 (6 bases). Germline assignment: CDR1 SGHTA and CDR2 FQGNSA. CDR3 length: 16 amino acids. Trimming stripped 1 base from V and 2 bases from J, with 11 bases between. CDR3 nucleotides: TGTGCCAGCAGCTTAGTCAGTAGCGGTAACACCGGGGAGCTGTTTTTT. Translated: CASSLVSSGNTGELFF.

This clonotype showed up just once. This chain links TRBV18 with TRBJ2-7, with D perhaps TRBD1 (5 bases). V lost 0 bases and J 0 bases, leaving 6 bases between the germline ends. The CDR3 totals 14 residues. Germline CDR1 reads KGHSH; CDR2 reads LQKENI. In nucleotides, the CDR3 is TGTGCCAGCTCACCACCGGGGCCCTCCTACGAGCAGTACTTC. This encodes CASSPPGPSYEQYF.

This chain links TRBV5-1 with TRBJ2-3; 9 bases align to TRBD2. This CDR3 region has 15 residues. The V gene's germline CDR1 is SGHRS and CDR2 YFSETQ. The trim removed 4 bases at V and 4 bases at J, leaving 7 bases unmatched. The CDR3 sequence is CASSTLRTSADTQYF. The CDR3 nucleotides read TGCGCCAGCAGCACACTTCGGACTAGCGCAGATACGCAGTATTTT.

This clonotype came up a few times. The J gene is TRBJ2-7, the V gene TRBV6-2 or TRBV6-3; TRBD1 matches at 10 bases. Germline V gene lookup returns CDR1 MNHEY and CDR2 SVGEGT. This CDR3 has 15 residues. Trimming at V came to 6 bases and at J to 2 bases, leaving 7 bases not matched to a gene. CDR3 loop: CASSRRQGATYEQYF. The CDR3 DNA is TGTGCCAGCAGCCGACGACAGGGGGCCACCTACGAGCAGTACTTC.

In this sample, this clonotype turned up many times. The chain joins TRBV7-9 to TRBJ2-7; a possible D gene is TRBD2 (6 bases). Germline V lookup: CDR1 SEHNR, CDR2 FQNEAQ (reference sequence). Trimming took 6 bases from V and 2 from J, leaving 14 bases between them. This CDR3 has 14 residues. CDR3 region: CASSSSASTYEQYF. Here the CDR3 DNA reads TGTGCCAGCAGTTCTAGCGCGAGTACCTACGAGCAGTACTTC.

CDR3 DNA sequence: TGCAGTGCTAGAAGCCCGGGACTAGTCATGGGTGAGCAGTACTTC. The encoded protein is CSARSPGLVMGEQYF. V is TRBV20-1 and J is TRBJ2-7; TRBD2 matches at 8 bases. V was pared by 2 bases and J by 7 bases, with 13 bases of the junction left unmatched. The CDR3 is made up of 15 amino acids. Germline values: CDR1 DFQATT, CDR2 SNEGSKA (reference sequence).